This entry lists 12 T cell receptor beta chains sequenced from one sample in a study of blood T cell repertoires in COVID-19. Libraries were prepared by immunoSEQ multiplex PCR; TCRdb keeps only in-frame clonotypes and omits some of them. The repertoire consists of about 100,000 clones, with 85% to 90% occurring once and the leading ten covering around 1.5%. Sequencing was carried out using peripheral blood. Receptors originate from a human donor with active COVID-19. The donor label of this sample is uncertain.

The chain carries TRBV25-1 and TRBJ2-2; TRBD2 matches 10 bases. Losses at the gene ends were 4 bases for V and 4 bases for J; bases not matched to a gene: 6. CDR1 and CDR2 from the germline V gene are MGHDK and SYGVNS. The CDR3 runs to 16 residues. The CDR3 coding sequence is TGTGCCAGCAGTGGAGGGACTAGCGCGGGCACCGGGGAGCTGTTTTTT. Translating it yields CASSGGTSAGTGELFF.

The chain carries TRBV7-9 and TRBJ1-2; 7 bases fit TRBD1. The CDR3 has 19 residues. Trimming cost V 4 bases and J 4 bases; bases outside gene matches: 21. Looked up from germline, CDR1 is SEHNR and CDR2 is FQNEAQ (reference sequence). Here the CDR3 reads CASSSRRQGRVQGGYGYTF. In nucleotides, the CDR3 is TGTGCCAGCAGCTCCCGAAGACAGGGAAGGGTCCAAGGGGGCTATGGCTACACCTTC.

The genes are TRBV11-3 and TRBJ2-5, with 8 positions matching TRBD2. Germline V gene lookup returns CDR1 SGHNT and CDR2 YENEEA. This CDR3 region has 13 residues. J lost 5 bases, V lost 5 bases, and 4 bases had no gene match. The CDR3 loop is CASSPGGGETQYF. CDR3 DNA: TGTGCCAGCAGCCCGGGGGGGGGTGAGACCCAGTACTTC.

The CDR3 protein is CASSLDAGQPISLETQYF. Written as DNA, the CDR3 is TGCGCCAGCAGCTTGGACGCCGGACAGCCCATCAGCCTGGAGACCCAGTACTTC. This chain uses TRBV5-1 with TRBJ2-5; perhaps TRBD1 as D (6 bases). CDR3 length: 18 amino acids. V gave up 0 bases and J gave up 5 bases, with 23 bases separating them. Per germline, CDR1 SGHRS and CDR2 YFSETQ.

This clone was found once. The chain uses TRBV7-9 and TRBJ1-4, with D unresolved. With 4 bases removed from V and 0 bases from J, the gap between germline ends came to 12 bases. Germline V gene data show CDR1 as SEHNR and CDR2 as FQNEAQ (reference sequence). The CDR3 sequence is 16 residues long. DNA of the CDR3: TGTGCCAGCAGCTCGAATAACAGAGCAACTAATGAAAAACTGTTTTTT. It yields the protein CASSSNNRATNEKLFF.

This chain connects TRBV7-2 to TRBJ1-4; TRBD1 matches 8 bases. This CDR3 is 14 amino acids long. Trimming at V came to 5 bases and at J to 8 bases, leaving 7 bases not matched to a gene. Germline lookup yields CDR1 SGHTA and CDR2 FQGNSA. The DNA of the CDR3 is TGTGCCAGCAGCCCACAGGGGGGAGGGGAAAAACTGTTTTTT. This codes for CASSPQGGGEKLFF.

The chain links TRBV18 to TRBJ2-5; maybe TRBD1 (6 bases). The V gene lost 5 bases and the J gene lost 1 base, with 11 bases spanning the gap. Germline V lookup: CDR1 KGHSH, CDR2 LQKENI. This CDR3 is 14 amino acids long. CDR3 DNA: TGTGCCAGCTCAAACAGGGTGCCCCAAGAGACCCAGTACTTC. The encoded protein is CASSNRVPQETQYF.

This clone showed up just once. The chain recombines TRBV5-1 with TRBJ2-5, with D tentatively TRBD2 (7 bases). Germline-derived CDR1 and CDR2 are SGHRS and YFSETQ. The CDR3 consists of 16 residues. V was cut by 0 bases and J by 0 bases, with 12 bases left in between. The CDR3 DNA sequence: TGCGCCAGCAGCTTGGTTGGCGGGGGCTACCAAGAGACCCAGTACTTC. Translation: CASSLVGGGYQETQYF.

The V call is TRBV7-2, the J call TRBJ2-7; no clear D. The CDR3 totals 13 residues. Trimming cost V 3 bases and J 4 bases, with 10 bases left between them. Germline V gene lookup returns CDR1 SGHTA and CDR2 FQGNSA. The CDR3 coding sequence is TGTGCCAGCAGCTTGACTTATAGGTACGAGCAGTACTTC. As protein: CASSLTYRYEQYF.

This rearrangement joins TRBV7-6 to TRBJ2-3; 10 bases align to TRBD1. This CDR3 spans 15 amino acids. V shed 3 bases and J 3 bases; nucleotides not matched to a gene: 3. Germline V gene lookup returns CDR1 SGHVS and CDR2 FNYEAQ. The CDR3 reads CASSLDRGWTDTQYF. CDR3 bases: TGTGCCAGCAGCTTGGACAGGGGGTGGACAGATACGCAGTATTTT.

The chain has TRBV27 and TRBJ1-2; 7 positions match TRBD1. This CDR3 has 12 amino acids. Unmatched junction bases numbered 3, after V lost 6 bases and J lost 5 bases. CDR1 is MNHEY and CDR2 is SMNVEV in the germline V gene (reference sequence). The CDR3 region has the DNA TGTGCCAGCAGCCCGACAGGGTATGGCTACACCTTC. Amino acids: CASSPTGYGYTF.

This chain connects TRBV27 to TRBJ2-3, with TRBD1 matching 11 bases. The germline CDR1 and CDR2 sequences are MNHEY and SMNVEV (reference sequence). The CDR3 runs 13 residues. V trimming: 8 bases; J trimming: 5 bases; junction bases outside the gene matches: 3. CDR3 DNA: TGTGCCAGCGGAGGGACAGGGGGAGATACGCAGTATTTT. Translating gives CASGGTGGDTQYF.